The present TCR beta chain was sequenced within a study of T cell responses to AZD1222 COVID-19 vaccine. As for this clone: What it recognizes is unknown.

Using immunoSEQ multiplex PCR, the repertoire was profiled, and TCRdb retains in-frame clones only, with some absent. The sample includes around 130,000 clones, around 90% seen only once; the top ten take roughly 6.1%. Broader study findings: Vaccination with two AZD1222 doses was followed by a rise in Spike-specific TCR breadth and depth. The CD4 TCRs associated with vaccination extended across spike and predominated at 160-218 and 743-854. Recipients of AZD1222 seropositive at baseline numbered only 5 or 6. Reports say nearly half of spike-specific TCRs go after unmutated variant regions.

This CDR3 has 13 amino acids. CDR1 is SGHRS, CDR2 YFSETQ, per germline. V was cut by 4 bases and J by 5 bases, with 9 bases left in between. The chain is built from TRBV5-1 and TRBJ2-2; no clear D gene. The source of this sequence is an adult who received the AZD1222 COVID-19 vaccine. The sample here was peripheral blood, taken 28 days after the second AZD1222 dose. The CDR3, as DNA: TGCGCCAGCAGCGCCGGTTGGACCGGGGAGCTGTTTTTT. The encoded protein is CASSAGWTGELFF.